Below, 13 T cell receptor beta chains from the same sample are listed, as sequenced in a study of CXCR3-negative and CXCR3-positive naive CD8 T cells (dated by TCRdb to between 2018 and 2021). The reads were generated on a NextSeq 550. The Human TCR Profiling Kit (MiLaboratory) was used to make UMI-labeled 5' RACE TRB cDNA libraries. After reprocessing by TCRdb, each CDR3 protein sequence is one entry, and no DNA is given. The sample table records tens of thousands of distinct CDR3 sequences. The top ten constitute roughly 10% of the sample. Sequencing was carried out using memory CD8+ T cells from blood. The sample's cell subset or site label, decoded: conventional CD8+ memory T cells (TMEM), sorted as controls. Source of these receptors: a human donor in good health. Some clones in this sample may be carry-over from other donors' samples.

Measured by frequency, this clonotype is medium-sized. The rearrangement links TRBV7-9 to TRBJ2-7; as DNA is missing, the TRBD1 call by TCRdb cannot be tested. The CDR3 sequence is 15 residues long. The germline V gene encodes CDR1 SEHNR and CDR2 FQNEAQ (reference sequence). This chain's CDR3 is CASSAPGTGGYEQYF.

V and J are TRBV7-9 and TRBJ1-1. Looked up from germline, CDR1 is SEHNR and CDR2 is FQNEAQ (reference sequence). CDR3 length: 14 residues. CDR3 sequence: CASSLASSLTEAFF.

CDR3 sequence: CSVTGRLTYEQYF. The V and J genes are TRBV20-1 and TRBJ2-7; the D call from TCRdb, TRBD1, cannot be confirmed without DNA. The CDR3 consists of 13 residues. Germline CDR1 reads DFQATT; CDR2 reads SNEGSKA (reference sequence).

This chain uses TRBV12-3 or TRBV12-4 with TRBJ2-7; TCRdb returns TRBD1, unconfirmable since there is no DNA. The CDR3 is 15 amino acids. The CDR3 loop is CASSLGRGASYEQYF.

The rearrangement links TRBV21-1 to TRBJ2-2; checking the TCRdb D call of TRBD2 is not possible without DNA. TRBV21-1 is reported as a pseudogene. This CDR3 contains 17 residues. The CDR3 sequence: CASSKGPAGGYTGELFF.

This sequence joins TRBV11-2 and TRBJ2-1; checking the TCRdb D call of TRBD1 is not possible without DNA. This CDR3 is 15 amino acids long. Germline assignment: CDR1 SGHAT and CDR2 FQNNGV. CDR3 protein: CASSLPGVSYNEQFF.

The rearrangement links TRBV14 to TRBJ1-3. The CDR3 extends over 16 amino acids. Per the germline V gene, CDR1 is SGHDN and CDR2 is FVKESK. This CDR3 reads CASSQGFGVRGNTIYF.

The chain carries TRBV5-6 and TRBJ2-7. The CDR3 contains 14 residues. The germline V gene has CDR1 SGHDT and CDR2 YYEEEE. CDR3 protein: CASSLVGGSYEQYF.

The CDR3 spells CASRRSTGVRNQPQHF. This rearrangement joins TRBV27 to TRBJ1-5; lacking DNA, the TRBD1 call made by TCRdb goes unchecked. The germline V gene has CDR1 MNHEY and CDR2 SMNVEV (reference sequence). CDR3 length: 16 residues.

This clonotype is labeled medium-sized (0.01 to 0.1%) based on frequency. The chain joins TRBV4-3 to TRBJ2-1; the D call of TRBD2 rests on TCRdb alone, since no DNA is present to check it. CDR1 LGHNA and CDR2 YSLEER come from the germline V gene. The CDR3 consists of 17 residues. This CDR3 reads CASSQDRLEGGSNEQFF.

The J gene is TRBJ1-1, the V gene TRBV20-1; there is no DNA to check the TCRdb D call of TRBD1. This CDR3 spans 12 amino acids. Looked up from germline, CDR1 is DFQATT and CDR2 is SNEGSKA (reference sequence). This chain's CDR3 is CSARGQGTEAFF.

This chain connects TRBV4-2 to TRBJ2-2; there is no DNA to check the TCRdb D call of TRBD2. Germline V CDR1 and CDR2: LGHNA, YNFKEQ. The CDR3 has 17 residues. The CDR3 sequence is CASSHPMAGGNTGELFF.

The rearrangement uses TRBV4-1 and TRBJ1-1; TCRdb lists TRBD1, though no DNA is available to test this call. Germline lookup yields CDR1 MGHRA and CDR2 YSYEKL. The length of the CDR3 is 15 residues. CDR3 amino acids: CASSRADRTNTEAFF.